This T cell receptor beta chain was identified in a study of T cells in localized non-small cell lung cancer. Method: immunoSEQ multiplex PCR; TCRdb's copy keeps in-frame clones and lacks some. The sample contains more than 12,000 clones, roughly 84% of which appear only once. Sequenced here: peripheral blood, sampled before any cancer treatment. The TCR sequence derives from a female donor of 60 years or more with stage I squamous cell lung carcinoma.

CDR3 DNA sequence: TGTGCCAGCAGTTCCCCATCCCGGACACCCTATGGCTACACCTTC. This codes for CASSSPSRTPYGYTF. The gene calls are TRBV28 and TRBJ1-2; tentatively, D is TRBD1 (5 bases). The CDR3 consists of 15 residues. Germline CDR1 and CDR2: MDHEN and SYDVKM. The V end lost 4 bases, the J end lost 4 bases, and 16 bases lay between the germline ends.